This TCR beta chain was sequenced during a study of T cell responses to AZD1222 COVID-19 vaccine. Whole-study results and caveats: An increase in Spike-specific TCR breadth and depth was observed after two AZD1222 doses.

Here immunoSEQ multiplex PCR was the method, and the copy in TCRdb shows in-frame clones only, minus some. In the table there are 110,000 to 150,000 clones, 80% to 90% of which are singletons. A remark on this clone: Its antigen is undetermined.

The starting material was peripheral blood, obtained on day 0 of AZD1222 vaccination. This sequence originates from an adult in good health.

In DNA form, the CDR3 reads TGTGCCAGCAGCTCTTACTTCCTTAACGAGCAGTACTTC. Translation: CASSSYFLNEQYF. The rearrangement joins TRBV11-2 to TRBJ2-7, with unresolved D. V lost 4 bases and J 5 bases, leaving 12 bases between the germline ends. The CDR3 sequence is 13 residues long. Germline V gives CDR1 SGHAT, CDR2 FQNNGV.